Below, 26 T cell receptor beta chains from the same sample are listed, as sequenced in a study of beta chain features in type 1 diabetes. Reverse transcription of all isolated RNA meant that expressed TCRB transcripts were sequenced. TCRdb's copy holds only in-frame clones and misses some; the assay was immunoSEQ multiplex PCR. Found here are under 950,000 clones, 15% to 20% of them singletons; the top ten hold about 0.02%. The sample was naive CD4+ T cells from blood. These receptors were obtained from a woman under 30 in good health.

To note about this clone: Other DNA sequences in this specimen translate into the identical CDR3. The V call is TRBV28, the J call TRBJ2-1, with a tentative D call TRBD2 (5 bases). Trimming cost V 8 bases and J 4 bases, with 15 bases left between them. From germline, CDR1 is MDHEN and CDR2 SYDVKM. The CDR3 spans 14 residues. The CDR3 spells CASSLGGSYNEQFF. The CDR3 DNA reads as TGTGCCAGCTCTCTTGGAGGCTCTTACAATGAGCAGTTCTTC.

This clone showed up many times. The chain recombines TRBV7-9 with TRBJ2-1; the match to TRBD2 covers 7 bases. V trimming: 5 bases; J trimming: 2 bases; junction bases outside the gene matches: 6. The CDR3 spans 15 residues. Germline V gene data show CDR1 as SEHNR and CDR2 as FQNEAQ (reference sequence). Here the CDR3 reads CASSTGLDPYNEQFF. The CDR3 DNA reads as TGTGCCAGCAGCACCGGACTAGATCCCTACAATGAGCAGTTCTTC.

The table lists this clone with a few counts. CDR3 amino acids: CASARQGLTDTQYF. As DNA, the CDR3 is TGTGCCAGCGCCCGACAGGGTTTGACAGATACGCAGTATTTT. The V gene is TRBV2, the J gene TRBJ2-3, with 7 bases aligning to TRBD1. The CDR3 contains 14 residues. V shed 8 bases, J shed 3 bases, and the junction held 8 bases outside the gene matches. The germline CDR1 and CDR2 sequences are SNHLY and FYNNEI. The full variable domain, in which reference TRBV2 and TRBJ2-3 provide the parts outside the CDR3, is EPEVTQTPSHQVTQMGQEVILRCVPISNHLYFYWYRQILGQKVEFLVSFYNNEISEKSEIFDDQFSVERPDGSNFTLKIRSTKLEDSAMYFCASARQGLTDTQYFGPGTRLTVL.

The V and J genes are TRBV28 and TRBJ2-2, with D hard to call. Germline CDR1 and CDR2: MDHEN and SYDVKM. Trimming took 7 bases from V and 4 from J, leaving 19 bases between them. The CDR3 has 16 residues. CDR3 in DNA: TGTGCCAGCACTCAACTGGCCGGGTCCGGCACCGGGGAGCTGTTTTTT. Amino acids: CASTQLAGSGTGELFF.

This CDR3 is CASSLTGTRNNEQFF. The CDR3, as DNA: TGCGCCAGCAGCTTGACCGGGACTCGTAACAATGAGCAGTTCTTC. The chain employs TRBV5-1 and TRBJ2-1; tentative D call: TRBD2 (6 bases). CDR1 and CDR2 (germline): SGHRS, YFSETQ. CDR3 size: 15 residues. V was shortened by 1 base and J by 5 bases, with 13 bases between the two germline ends.

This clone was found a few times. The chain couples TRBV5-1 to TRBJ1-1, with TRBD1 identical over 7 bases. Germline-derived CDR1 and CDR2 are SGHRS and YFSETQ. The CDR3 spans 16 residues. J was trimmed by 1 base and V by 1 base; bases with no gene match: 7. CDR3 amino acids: CASSLTQGGPNTEAFF. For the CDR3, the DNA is TGCGCCAGCAGCTTGACGCAGGGGGGACCGAACACTGAAGCTTTCTTT.

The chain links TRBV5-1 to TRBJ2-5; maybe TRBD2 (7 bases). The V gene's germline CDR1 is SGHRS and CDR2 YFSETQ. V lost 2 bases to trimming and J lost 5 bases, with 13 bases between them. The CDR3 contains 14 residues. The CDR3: CASSFRAGAETQYF. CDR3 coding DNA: TGCGCCAGCAGCTTTAGGGCGGGGGCGGAGACCCAGTACTTC. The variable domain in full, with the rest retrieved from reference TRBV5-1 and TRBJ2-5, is KAGVTQTPRYLIKTRGQQVTLSCSPISGHRSVSWYQQTPGQGLQFLFEYFSETQRNKGNFPGRFSGRQFSNSRSEMNVSTLELGDSALYLCASSFRAGAETQYFGPGTRLLVL.

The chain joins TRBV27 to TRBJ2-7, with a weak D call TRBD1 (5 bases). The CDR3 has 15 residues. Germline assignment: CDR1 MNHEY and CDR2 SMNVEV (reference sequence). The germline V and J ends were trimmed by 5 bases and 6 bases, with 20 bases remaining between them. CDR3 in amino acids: CASSPYRLWVSEQYF. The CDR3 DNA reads TGTGCCAGCAGTCCGTACAGGCTTTGGGTTTCCGAGCAGTACTTC.

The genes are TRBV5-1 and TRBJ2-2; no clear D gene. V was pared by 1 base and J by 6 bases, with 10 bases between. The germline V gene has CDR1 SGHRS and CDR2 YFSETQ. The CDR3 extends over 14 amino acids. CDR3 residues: CASSLNEPPGELFF. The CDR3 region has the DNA TGCGCCAGCAGCTTGAATGAGCCCCCCGGGGAGCTGTTTTTT. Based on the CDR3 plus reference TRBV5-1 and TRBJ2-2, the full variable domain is KAGVTQTPRYLIKTRGQQVTLSCSPISGHRSVSWYQQTPGQGLQFLFEYFSETQRNKGNFPGRFSGRQFSNSRSEMNVSTLELGDSALYLCASSLNEPPGELFFGEGSRLTVL.

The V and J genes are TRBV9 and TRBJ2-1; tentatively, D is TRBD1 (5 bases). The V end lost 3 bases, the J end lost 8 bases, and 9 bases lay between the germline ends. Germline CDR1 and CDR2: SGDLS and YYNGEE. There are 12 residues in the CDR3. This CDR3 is CASSAQGDEQFF. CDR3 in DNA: TGTGCCAGCAGCGCGCAGGGCGATGAGCAGTTCTTC.

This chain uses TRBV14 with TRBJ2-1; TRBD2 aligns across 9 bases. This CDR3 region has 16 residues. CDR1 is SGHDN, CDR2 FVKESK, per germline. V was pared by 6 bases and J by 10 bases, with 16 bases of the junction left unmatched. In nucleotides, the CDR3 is TGTGCCAGCAGAGACTCTTGGACTAGCGAGGCGGGGGAGCAGTTCTTC. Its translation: CASRDSWTSEAGEQFF. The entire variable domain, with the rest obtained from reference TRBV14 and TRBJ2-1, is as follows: EAGVTQFPSHSVIEKGQTVTLRCDPISGHDNLYWYRRVMGKEIKFLLHFVKESKQDESGMPNNRFLAERTGGTYSTLKVQPAELEDSGVYFCASRDSWTSEAGEQFFGPGTRLTVL.

The CDR3 protein is CASSQDLASGSITYEQYF. The CDR3 DNA reads as TGCGCCAGCAGCCAAGATCTCGCTAGCGGGAGCATCACCTACGAGCAGTACTTC. This chain uses TRBV4-3 with TRBJ2-7; the match to TRBD2 covers 10 bases. The CDR3 is 18 amino acids. In germline, CDR1 is LGHNA, CDR2 YSLEER. Trimming removed 0 bases from V and 2 bases from J; junction bases left unmatched: 10.

The CDR3 sequence: CASSFRGSSYNEQFF. CDR3 DNA: TGTGCCAGCAGTTTCCGGGGGAGCTCCTACAATGAGCAGTTCTTC. The chain carries TRBV6-6 and TRBJ2-1; maybe TRBD2 (6 bases). CDR1 is MNHNY, CDR2 SVGAGI, per germline (reference sequence). This CDR3 has 15 residues. The V gene lost 4 bases and the J gene lost 0 bases, with 10 bases spanning the gap.

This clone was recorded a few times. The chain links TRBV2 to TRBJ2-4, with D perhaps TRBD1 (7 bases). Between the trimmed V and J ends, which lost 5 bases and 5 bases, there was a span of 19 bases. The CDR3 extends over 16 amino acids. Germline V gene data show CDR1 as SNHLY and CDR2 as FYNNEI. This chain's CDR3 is CASSRGDRRWENIQYF. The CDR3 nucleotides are TGTGCCAGCAGTAGGGGGGACAGAAGGTGGGAAAACATTCAGTACTTC.

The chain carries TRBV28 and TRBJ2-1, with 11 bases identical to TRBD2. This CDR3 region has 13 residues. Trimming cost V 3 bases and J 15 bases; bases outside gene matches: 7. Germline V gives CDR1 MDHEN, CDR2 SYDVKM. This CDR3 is CASSFLLAGGPFF. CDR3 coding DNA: TGTGCCAGCAGTTTTCTCCTAGCGGGAGGTCCGTTCTTC.

CDR3: CASSVGDHREQFF. CDR3 coding DNA: TGTGCCAGCAGCGTAGGGGACCACCGAGAGCAGTTCTTC. The chain recombines TRBV9 with TRBJ2-1, with D perhaps assigned TRBD1 or TRBD2 (5 bases each). Trimming removed 0 bases at V and 10 bases at J, with 11 bases between. The CDR3 contains 13 residues. The germline CDR1 and CDR2 sequences are SGDLS and YYNGEE. The full variable domain, in which reference TRBV9 and TRBJ2-1 provide the parts outside the CDR3, is DSGVTQTPKHLITATGQRVTLRCSPRSGDLSVYWYQQSLDQGLQFLIQYYNGEERAKGNILERFSAQQFPDLHSELNLSSLELGDSALYFCASSVGDHREQFFGPGTRLTVL.

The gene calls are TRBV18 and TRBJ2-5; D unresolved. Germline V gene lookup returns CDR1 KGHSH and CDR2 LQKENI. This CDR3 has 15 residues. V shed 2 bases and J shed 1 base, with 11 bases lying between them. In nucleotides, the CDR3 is TGTGCCAGCTCACCAGTTCCCAGCCGCCAAGAGACCCAGTACTTC. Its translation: CASSPVPSRQETQYF.

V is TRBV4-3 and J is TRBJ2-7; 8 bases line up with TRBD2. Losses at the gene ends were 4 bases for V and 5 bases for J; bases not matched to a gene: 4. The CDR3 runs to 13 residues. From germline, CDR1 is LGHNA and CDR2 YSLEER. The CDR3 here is CASSPGLGNEQYF. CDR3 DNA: TGCGCCAGCAGCCCGGGACTAGGGAACGAGCAGTACTTC.

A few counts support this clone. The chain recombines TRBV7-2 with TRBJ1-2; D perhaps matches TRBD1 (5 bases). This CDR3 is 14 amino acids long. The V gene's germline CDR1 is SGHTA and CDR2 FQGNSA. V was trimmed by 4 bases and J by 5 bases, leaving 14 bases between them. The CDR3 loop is CASSYLPRGYGYTF. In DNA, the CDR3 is TGTGCCAGCAGCTACCTGCCAAGGGGTTATGGCTACACCTTC.

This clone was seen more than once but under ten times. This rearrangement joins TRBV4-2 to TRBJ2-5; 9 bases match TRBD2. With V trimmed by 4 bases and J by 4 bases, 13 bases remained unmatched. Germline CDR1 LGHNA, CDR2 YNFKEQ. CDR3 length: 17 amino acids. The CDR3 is CASSLAELVAGAETQYF. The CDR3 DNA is TGTGCCAGCAGCCTAGCGGAGTTGGTAGCGGGAGCAGAGACCCAGTACTTC.

The CDR3 is CASSGHGTLNEKLFF. DNA of the CDR3: TGTGCCAGCAGTGGACACGGGACTTTAAATGAAAAACTGTTTTTT. This rearrangement joins TRBV6-5 to TRBJ1-4; maybe TRBD1 (5 bases). CDR3 length: 15 amino acids. Looked up from germline, CDR1 is MNHEY and CDR2 is SVGAGI. Trimming removed 5 bases at V and 5 bases at J, with 15 bases between.

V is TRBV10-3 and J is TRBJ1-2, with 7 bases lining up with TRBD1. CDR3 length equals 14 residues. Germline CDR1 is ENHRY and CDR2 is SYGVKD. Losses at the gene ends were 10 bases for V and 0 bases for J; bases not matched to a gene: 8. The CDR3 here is CATRQGTANYGYTF. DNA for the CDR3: TGTGCCACCCGACAGGGAACAGCTAACTATGGCTACACCTTC.

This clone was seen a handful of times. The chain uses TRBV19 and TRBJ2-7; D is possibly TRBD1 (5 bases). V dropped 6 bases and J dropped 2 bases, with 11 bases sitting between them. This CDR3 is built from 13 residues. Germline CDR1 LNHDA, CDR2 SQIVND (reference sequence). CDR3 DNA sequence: TGTGCCAGTAGAGGGGCCACAGCCTACGAGCAGTACTTC. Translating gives CASRGATAYEQYF.

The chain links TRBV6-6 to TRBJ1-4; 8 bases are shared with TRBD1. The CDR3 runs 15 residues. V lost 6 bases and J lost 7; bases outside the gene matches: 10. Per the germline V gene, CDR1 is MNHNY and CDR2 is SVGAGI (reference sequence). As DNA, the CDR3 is TGTGCCAGCAGCGCACAGGGGGTAGGGGGTGAAAAACTGTTTTTT. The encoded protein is CASSAQGVGGEKLFF.

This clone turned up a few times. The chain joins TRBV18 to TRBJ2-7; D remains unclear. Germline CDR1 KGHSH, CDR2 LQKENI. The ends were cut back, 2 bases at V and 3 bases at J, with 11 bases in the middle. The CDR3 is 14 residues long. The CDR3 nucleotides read TGTGCCAGCTCACCAGGCTACAGAGACTACGAGCAGTACTTC. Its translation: CASSPGYRDYEQYF.

Here the CDR3 DNA reads TGTGCCAGTAGCGGATCGGGGGAGGCTAATGAAAAACTGTTTTTT. Protein product: CASSGSGEANEKLFF. This chain uses TRBV19 with TRBJ1-4; tentatively, D is TRBD1 (5 bases). Per the germline V gene, CDR1 is LNHDA and CDR2 is SQIVND (reference sequence). V was trimmed by 6 bases and J by 3 bases, leaving 14 bases between them. CDR3 length: 15 residues.